The source of this T cell receptor beta chain is a study of cytomegalovirus exposure and HLA in healthy donors. Overall study results and limits: Testing in vitro showed a few CMV-associated chains specific for CMV antigens. Most CMV-associated TCR beta chains appeared HLA-restricted in a later analysis. Roughly uniform sequencing depth across donors was assumed, possibly incorrectly. One cluster of highly shared sequence variants probably arose as a sequencing artifact.

In germline, CDR1 is SGDLS, CDR2 YYNGEE. V lost 0 bases and J lost 5, with 9 bases in between. The CDR3 covers 14 residues. PCR primers comprised 60 Vbeta and 13 Jbeta primers. Measured with immunoSEQ multiplex PCR; TCRdb has only the in-frame clones, and not every one. The table has about 150,000 clones, about 80% seen once. About this clone itself: Its antigen is as yet unknown.

Sequencing was done on a sample of PBMCs. The receptor comes from a young man in good health and CMV-seronegative. The V and J genes are TRBV9 and TRBJ2-1; D is possibly TRBD1 (5 bases). The CDR3 sequence: CASSVGLGDNEQFF. CDR3 DNA: TGTGCCAGCAGCGTAGGCCTAGGGGACAATGAGCAGTTCTTC.